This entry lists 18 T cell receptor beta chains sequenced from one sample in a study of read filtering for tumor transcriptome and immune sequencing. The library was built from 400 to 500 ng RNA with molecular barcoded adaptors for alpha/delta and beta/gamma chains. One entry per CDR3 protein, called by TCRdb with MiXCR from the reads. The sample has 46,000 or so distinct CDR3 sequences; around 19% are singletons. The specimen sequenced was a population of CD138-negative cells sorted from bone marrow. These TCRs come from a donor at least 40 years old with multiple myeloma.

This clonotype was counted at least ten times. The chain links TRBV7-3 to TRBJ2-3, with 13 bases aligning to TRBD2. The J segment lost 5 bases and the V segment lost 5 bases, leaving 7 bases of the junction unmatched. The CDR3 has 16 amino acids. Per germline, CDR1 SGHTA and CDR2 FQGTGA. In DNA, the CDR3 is TGTGCCAGCAGCCCCGGACTAGCGGGAGATAAAGATACGCAGTATTTT. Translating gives CASSPGLAGDKDTQYF. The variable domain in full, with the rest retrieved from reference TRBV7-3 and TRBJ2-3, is GAGVSQTPSNKVTEKGKYVELRCDPISGHTALYWYRQSLGQGPEFLIYFQGTGAADDSGLPNDRFFAVRPEGSVSTLKIQRTERGDSAVYLCASSPGLAGDKDTQYFGPGTRLTVL.

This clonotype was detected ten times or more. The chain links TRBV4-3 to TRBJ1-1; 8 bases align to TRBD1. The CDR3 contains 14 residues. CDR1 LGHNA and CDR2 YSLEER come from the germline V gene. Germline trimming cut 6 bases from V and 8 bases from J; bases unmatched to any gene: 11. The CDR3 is CASRRDRSPREAFF. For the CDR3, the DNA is TGCGCCAGCAGAAGGGACAGGTCTCCGCGCGAAGCTTTCTTT.

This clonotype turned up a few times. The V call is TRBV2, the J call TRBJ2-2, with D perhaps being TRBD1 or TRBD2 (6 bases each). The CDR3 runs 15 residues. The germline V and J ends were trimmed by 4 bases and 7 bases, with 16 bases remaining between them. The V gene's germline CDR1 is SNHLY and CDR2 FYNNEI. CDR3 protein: CASSGRGVQHGELFF. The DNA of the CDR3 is TGTGCCAGCAGTGGGAGGGGGGTCCAGCACGGGGAGCTGTTTTTT. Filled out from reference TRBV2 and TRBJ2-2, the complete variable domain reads EPEVTQTPSHQVTQMGQEVILRCVPISNHLYFYWYRQILGQKVEFLVSFYNNEISEKSEIFDDQFSVERPDGSNFTLKIRSTKLEDSAMYFCASSGRGVQHGELFFGEGSRLTVL.

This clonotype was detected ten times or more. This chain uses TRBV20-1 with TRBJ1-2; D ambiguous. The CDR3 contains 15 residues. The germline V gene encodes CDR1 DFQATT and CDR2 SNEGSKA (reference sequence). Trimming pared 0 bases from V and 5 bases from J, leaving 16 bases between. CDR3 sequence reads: CSARDLTQAIYGYTF. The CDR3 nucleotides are TGCAGTGCTAGAGATCTAACCCAAGCCATTTATGGCTACACCTTC.

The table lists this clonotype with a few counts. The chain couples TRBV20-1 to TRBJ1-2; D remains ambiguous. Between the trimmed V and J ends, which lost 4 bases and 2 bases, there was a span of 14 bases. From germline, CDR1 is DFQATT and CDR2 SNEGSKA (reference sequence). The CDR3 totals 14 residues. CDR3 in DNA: TGCAGTGCTACAAGACCCGGAGGCAACTATGGCTACACCTTC. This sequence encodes CSATRPGGNYGYTF.

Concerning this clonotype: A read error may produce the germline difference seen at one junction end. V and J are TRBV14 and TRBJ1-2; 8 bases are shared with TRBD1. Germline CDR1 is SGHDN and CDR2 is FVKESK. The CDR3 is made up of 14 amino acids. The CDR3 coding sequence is TGTGCCAGCAGCCATTTCTCAGGGGGCTATGGCCACACCTTC. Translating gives CASSHFSGGYGHTF.

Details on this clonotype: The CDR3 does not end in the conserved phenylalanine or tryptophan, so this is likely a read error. The DNA for the CDR3 is TGTGCCAGCAGCTCAGAGGGAGTCGCTGAGCAGTTCTCC. As protein: CASSSEGVAEQFS. The rearrangement joins TRBV7-3 to TRBJ2-1; a possible D gene is TRBD2 (5 bases). V lost 4 bases and J 9 bases, leaving 13 bases between the germline ends. CDR1 and CDR2 from the germline V gene are SGHTA and FQGTGA. This CDR3 has 13 amino acids.

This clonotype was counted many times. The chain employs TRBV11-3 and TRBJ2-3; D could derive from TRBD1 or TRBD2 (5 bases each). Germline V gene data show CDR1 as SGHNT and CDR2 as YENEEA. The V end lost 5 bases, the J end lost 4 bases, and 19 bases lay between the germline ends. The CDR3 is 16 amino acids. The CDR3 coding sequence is TGTGCCAGCAGCCCAGCCGGGACCCGTGGGGCAGATACGCAGTATTTT. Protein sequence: CASSPAGTRGADTQYF.

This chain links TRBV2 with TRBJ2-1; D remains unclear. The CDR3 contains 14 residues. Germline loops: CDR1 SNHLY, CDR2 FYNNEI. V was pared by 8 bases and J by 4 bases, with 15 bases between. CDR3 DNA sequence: TGTGCCAGCCACCCCGAGCAGCTATACAATGAGCAGTTCTTC. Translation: CASHPEQLYNEQFF. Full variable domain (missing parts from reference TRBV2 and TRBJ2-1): EPEVTQTPSHQVTQMGQEVILRCVPISNHLYFYWYRQILGQKVEFLVSFYNNEISEKSEIFDDQFSVERPDGSNFTLKIRSTKLEDSAMYFCASHPEQLYNEQFFGPGTRLTVL.

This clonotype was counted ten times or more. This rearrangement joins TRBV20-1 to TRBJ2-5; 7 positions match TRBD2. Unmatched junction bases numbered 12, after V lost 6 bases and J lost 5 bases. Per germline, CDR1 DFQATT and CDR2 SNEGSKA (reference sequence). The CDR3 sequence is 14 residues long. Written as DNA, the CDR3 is TGCAGTGCCCACCGGGGGGTCGTGACGGAGACCCAGTACTTC. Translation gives CSAHRGVVTETQYF.

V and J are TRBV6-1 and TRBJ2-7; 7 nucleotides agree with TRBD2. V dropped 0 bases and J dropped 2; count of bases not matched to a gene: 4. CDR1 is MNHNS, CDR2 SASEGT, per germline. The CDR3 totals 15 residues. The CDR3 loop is CASSEARGSPYEQYF. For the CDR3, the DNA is TGTGCCAGCAGTGAAGCGCGCGGGAGTCCCTACGAGCAGTACTTC.

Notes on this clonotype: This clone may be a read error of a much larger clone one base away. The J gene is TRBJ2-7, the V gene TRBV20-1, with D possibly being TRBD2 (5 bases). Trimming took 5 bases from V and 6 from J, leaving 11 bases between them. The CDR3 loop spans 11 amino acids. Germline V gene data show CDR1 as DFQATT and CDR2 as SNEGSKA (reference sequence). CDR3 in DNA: TGCAGTGCTGTTACTGGAGGCGAGCAGTACTTC. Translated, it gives CSAVTGGEQYF.

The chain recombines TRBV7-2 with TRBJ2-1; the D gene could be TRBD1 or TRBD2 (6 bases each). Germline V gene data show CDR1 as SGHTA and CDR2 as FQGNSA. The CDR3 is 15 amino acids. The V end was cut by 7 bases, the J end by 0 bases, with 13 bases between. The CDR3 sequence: CASNRGPGSYNEQFF. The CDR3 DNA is TGTGCCAGCAACCGGGGGCCCGGCTCCTACAATGAGCAGTTCTTC. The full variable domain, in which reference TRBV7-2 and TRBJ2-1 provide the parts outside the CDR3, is GAGVSQSPSNKVTEKGKDVELRCDPISGHTALYWYRQSLGQGLEFLIYFQGNSAPDKSGLPSDRFSAERTGGSVSTLTIQRTQQEDSAVYLCASNRGPGSYNEQFFGPGTRLTVL.

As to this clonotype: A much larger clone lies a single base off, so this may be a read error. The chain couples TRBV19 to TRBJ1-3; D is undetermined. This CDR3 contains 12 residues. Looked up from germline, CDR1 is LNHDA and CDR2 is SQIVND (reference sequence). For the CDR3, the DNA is TGTACCAGTAGTATCGCTGGAAACACCATATATTTT. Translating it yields CTSSIAGNTIYF.

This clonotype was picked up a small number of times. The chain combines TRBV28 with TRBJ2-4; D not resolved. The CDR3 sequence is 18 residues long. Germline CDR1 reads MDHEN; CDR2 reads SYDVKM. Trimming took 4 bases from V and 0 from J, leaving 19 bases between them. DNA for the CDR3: TGTGCCAGCAGTTCTGCTACTAAGGGATCCGTAGCCAAAAACATTCAGTACTTC. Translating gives CASSSATKGSVAKNIQYF.

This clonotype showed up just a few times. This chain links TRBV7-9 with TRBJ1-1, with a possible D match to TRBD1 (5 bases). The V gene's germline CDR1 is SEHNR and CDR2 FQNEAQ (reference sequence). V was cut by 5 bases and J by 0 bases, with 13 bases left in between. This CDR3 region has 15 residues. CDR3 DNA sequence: TGTGCCAGCAGCCCAGGTGGGGGTATGAACACTGAAGCTTTCTTT. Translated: CASSPGGGMNTEAFF.

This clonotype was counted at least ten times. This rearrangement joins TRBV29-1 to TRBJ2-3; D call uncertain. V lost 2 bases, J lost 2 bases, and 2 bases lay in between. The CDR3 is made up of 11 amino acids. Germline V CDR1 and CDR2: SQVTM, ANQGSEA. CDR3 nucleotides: TGCAGCGTTGAAACCACAGATACGCAGTATTTT. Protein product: CSVETTDTQYF.

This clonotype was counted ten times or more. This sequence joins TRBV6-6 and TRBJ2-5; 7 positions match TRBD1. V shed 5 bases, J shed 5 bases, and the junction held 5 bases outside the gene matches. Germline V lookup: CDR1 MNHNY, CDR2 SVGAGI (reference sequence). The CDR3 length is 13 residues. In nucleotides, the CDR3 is TGTGCCAGCAGTCCGACAGGGCTCGAGACCCAGTACTTC. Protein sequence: CASSPTGLETQYF.